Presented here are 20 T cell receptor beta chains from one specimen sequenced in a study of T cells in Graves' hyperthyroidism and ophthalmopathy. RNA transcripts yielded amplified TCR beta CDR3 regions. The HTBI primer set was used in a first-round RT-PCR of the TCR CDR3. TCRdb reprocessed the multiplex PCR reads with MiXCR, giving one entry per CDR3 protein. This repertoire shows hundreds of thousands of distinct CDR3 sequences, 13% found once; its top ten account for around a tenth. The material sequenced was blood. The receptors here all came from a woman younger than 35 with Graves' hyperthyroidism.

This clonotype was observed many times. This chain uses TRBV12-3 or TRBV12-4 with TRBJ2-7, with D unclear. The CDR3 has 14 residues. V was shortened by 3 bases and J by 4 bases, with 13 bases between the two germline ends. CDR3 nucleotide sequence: TGTGCCAGCAGTTTGCTGCCCACGAAATACGAGCAGTACTTC. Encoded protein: CASSLLPTKYEQYF.

The DNA for the CDR3 is TGCAGTGCTAGAATGCAGTCTAGCGGGATATACAATGAGCAGTTCTTC. Protein sequence: CSARMQSSGIYNEQFF. This chain uses TRBV20-1 with TRBJ2-1; TRBD2 matches 9 bases. Unmatched junction bases numbered 9, after V lost 2 bases and J lost 4 bases. Germline CDR1 DFQATT, CDR2 SNEGSKA (reference sequence). The CDR3 has 16 amino acids.

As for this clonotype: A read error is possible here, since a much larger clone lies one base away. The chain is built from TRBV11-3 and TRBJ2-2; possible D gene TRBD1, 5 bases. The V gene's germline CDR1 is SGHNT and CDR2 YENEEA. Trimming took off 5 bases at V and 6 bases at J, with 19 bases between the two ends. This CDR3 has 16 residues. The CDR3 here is CASSAVPGRVSGELFF. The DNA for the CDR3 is TGTGCCAGCAGCGCCGTCCCTGGCAGGGTCTCCGGGGAGCTGTTTTTT.

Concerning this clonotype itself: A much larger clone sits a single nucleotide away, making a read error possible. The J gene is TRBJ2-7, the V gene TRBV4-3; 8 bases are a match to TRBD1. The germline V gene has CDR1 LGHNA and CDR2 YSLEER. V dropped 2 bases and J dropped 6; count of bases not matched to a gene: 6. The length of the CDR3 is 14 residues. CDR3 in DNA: TGCGCCAGCAGCCAACGTGACAGGGGAGGCGAGCAGTACTTC. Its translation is CASSQRDRGGEQYF.

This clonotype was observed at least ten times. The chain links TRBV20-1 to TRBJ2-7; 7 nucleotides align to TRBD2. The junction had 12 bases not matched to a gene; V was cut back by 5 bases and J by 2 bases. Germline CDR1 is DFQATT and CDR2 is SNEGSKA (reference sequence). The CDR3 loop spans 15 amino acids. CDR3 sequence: CSAPDRSSGAYEQYF. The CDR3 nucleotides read TGCAGTGCTCCGGATCGGTCTAGCGGTGCCTACGAGCAGTACTTC.

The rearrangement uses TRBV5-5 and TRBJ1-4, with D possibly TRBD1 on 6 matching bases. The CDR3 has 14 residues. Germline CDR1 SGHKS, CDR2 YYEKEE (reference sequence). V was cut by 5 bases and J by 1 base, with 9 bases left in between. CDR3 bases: TGTGCCAGCAGTAGGGGGTTAACTAATGAAAAACTGTTTTTT. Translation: CASSRGLTNEKLFF.

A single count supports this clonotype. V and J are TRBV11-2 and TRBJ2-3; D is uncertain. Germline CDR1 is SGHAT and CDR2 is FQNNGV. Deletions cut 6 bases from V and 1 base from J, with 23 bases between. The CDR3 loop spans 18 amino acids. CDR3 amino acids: CASSLSRAQILGTDTQYF. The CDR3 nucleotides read TGTGCCAGCAGTCTCTCCCGGGCCCAGATCCTGGGCACAGATACGCAGTATTTT. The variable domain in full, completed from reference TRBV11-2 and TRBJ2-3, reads EAGVAQSPRYKIIEKRQSVAFWCNPISGHATLYWYQQILGQGPKLLIQFQNNGVVDDSQLPKDRFSAERLKGVDSTLKIQPAKLEDSAVYLCASSLSRAQILGTDTQYFGPGTRLTVL.

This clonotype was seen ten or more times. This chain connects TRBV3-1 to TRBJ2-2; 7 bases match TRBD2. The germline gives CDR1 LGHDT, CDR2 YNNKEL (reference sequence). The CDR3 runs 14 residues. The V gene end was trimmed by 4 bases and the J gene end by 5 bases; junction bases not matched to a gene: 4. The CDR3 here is CASSPHSGTGELFF. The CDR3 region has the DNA TGTGCCAGCAGCCCCCATAGCGGGACCGGGGAGCTGTTTTTT.

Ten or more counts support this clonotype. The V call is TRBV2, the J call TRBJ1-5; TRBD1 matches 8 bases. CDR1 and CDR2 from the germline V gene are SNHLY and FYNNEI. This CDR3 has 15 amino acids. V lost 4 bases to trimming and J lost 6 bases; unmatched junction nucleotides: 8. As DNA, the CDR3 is TGTGCCAGCAGTGCCACAGGGGGAGGCGGTCAGCCCCAGCATTTT. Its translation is CASSATGGGGQPQHF.

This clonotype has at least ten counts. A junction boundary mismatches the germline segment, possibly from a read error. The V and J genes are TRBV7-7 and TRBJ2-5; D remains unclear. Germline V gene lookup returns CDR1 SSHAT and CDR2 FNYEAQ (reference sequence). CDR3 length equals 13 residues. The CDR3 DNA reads TGTGCTAGCAGCTCTACGTATCAAGAGACCCAGTACTTC. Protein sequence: CASSSTYQETQYF.

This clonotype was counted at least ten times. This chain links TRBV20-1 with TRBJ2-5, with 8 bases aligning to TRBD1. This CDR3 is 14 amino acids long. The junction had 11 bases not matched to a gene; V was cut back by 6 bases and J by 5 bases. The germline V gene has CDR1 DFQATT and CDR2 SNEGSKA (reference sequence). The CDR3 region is CSAEPRTGGETQYF. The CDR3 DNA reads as TGCAGTGCCGAGCCTAGAACAGGGGGGGAGACCCAGTACTTC.

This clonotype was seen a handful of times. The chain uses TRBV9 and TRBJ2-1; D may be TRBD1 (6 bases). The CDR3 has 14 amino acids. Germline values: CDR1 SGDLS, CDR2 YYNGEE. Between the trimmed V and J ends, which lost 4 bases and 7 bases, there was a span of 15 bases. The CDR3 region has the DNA TGTGCCAGCAGCACTACAGGGTTCTTGAATGAGCAGTTCTTC. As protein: CASSTTGFLNEQFF.

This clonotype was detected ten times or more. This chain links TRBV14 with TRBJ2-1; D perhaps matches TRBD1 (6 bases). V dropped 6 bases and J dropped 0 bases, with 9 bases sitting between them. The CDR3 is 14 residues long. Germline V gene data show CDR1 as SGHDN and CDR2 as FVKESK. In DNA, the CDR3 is TGTGCCAGCAGTCGAGGGGGCTCCTACAATGAGCAGTTCTTC. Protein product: CASSRGGSYNEQFF.

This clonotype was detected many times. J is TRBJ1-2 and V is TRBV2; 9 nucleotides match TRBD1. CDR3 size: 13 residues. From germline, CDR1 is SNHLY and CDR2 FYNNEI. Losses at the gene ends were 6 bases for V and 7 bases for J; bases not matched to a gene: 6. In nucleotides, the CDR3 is TGTGCCAGCAGATTGGACAGGGGCCTTGGCTACACCTTC. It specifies CASRLDRGLGYTF.

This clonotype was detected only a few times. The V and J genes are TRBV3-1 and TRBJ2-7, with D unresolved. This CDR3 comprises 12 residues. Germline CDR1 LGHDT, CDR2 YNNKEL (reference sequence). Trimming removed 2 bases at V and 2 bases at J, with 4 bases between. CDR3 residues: CASSQRAYEQYF. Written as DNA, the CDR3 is TGTGCCAGCAGCCAAAGGGCCTACGAGCAGTACTTC.

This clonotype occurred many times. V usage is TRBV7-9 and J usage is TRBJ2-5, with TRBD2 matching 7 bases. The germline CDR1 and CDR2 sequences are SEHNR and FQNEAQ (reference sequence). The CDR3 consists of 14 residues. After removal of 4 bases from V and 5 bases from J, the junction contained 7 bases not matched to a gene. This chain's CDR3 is CASSSRLAGETQYF. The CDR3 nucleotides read TGTGCCAGCAGCTCGCGACTAGCTGGGGAGACCCAGTACTTC.

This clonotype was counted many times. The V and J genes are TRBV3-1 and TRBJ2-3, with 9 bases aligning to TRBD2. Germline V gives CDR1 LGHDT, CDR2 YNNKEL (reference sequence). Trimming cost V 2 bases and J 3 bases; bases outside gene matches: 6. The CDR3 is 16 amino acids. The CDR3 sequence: CASSQRAGGWTDTQYF. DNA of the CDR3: TGTGCCAGCAGCCAACGCGCGGGGGGGTGGACAGATACGCAGTATTTT.

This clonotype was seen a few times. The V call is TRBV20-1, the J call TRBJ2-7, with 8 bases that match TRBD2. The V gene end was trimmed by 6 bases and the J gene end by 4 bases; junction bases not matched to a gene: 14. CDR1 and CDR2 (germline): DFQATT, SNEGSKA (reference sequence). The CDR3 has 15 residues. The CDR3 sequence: CSAPAGQAGVYEQYF. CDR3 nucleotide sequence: TGCAGTGCCCCAGCGGGTCAAGCGGGGGTGTACGAGCAGTACTTC.

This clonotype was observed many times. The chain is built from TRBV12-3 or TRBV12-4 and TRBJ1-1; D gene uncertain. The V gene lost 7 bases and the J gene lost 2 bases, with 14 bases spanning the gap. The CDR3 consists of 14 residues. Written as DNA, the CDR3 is TGTGCCAGCAATGTCCCCCCAGCCAACACTGAAGCTTTCTTT. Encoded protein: CASNVPPANTEAFF.

The DNA for the CDR3 is TGTGCCAGTAGTACTCAGGGTGGCTACACCTTC. Protein: CASSTQGGYTF. V usage is TRBV19 and J usage is TRBJ1-2; possibly TRBD1 for D (5 bases). From germline, CDR1 is LNHDA and CDR2 SQIVND (reference sequence). V was cut by 4 bases and J by 7 bases, with 7 bases left in between. The CDR3 has 11 amino acids.